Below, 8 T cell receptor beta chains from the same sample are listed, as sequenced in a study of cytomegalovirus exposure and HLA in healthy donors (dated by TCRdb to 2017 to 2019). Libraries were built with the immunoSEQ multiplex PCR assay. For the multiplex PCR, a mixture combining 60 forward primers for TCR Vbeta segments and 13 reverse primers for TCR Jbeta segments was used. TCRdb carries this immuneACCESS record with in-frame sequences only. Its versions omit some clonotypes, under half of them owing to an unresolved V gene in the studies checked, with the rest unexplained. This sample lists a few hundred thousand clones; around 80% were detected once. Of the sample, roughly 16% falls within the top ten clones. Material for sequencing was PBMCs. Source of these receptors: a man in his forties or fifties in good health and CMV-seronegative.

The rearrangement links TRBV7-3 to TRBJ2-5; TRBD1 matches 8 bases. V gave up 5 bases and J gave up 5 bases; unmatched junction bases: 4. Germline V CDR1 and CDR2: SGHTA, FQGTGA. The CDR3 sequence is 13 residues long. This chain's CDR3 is CASSRDRLETQYF. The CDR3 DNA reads TGTGCCAGCAGCAGGGACAGGTTGGAGACCCAGTACTTC.

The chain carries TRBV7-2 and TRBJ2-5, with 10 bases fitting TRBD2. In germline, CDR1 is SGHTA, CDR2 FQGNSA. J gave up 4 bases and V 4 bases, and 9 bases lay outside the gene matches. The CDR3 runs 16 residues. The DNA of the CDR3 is TGTGCCAGCAGCTCCGGACTAGCGGTGTCCAGAGAGACCCAGTACTTC. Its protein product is CASSSGLAVSRETQYF.

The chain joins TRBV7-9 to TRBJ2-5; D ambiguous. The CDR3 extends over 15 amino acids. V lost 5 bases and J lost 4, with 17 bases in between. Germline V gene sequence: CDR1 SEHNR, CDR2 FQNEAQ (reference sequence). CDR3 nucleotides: TGTGCCAGCAGCCCTAGGTCATCCTTGGTAGAGACCCAGTACTTC. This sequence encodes CASSPRSSLVETQYF.

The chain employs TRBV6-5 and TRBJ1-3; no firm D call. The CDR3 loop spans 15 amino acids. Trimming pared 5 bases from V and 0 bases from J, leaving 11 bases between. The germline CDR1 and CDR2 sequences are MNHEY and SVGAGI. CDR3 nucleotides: TGTGCCAGCAGTCTGGCCCCTTACTCTGGAAACACCATATATTTT. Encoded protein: CASSLAPYSGNTIYF.

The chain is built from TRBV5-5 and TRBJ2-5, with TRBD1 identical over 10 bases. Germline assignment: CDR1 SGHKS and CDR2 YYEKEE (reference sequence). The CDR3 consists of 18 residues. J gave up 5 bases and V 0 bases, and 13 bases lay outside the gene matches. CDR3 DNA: TGTGCCAGCAGCTTGGCCCTGACAGGGGGCGGGTTCGTTGAGACCCAGTACTTC. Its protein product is CASSLALTGGGFVETQYF.

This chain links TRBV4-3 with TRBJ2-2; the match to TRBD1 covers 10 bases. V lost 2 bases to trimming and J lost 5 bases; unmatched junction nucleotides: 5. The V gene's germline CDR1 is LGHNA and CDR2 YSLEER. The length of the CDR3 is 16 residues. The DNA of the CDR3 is TGCGCCAGCAGCCAAAGGTGGACAGGGGGGACCGGGGAGCTGTTTTTT. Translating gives CASSQRWTGGTGELFF.

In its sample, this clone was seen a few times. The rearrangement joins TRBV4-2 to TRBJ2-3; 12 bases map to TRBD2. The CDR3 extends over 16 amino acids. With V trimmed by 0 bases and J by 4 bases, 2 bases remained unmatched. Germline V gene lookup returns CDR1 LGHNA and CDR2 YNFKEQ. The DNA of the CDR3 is TGTGCCAGCAGCCAAGATCTAGCGGGAGGGCCAGATACGCAGTATTTT. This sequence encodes CASSQDLAGGPDTQYF.

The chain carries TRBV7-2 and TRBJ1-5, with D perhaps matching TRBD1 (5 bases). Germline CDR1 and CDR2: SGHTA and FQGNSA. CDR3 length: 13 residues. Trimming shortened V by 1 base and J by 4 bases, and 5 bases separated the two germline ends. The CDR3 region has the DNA TGTGCCAGCAGCTTAGACAGGAATCAGCCCCAGCATTTT. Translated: CASSLDRNQPQHF.